This T cell receptor (beta chain) stems from a study of CD8 T cells in Susac syndrome. With respect to this clonotype: Its antigen is unknown.

Reverse transcription used roughly 0.45 to 1 ug RNA and random hexamers. Amplification of TCR beta CDR3 across 54 Vbeta and 13 Jbeta was performed with immunoSEQ multiplex PCR. Using its own MiXCR run on the immunoSEQ multiplex PCR reads, TCRdb lists one record per CDR3 protein. The profile shows approximately 100,000 distinct CDR3 sequences, roughly 91% of them singletons. Broader study findings: Regarding the TCR sequencing and HLA analysis, the study admitted that a relatively small number of individuals were involved.

CDR3 length equals 12 residues. The germline V and J ends were trimmed by 2 bases and 7 bases, with 11 bases remaining between them. Germline CDR1 is DFQATT and CDR2 is SNEGSKA (reference sequence). This TCR derives from a human donor in good health. The V and J genes are TRBV20-1 and TRBJ1-1; tentative D call: TRBD1 (5 bases). Input material: CD4+ T cells from PBMCs. The CDR3 region is CSARKWGNEAFF. In DNA form, the CDR3 reads TGCAGTGCTAGAAAATGGGGGAATGAAGCTTTCTTT.